This record looks at one TCR beta chain sequence and its context. Assay used: immunoSEQ multiplex PCR; TCRdb lists only in-frame clones, some missing. The sample lists 100,000 to 150,000 clones; roughly 89% were seen once. Separate from the 666-subject first cohort was the roughly 130-subject validation cohort, to which the donors belonged. Between the trimmed V and J ends, which lost 4 bases and 5 bases, there was a span of 11 bases. Looked up from germline, CDR1 is LNHDA and CDR2 is SQIVND (reference sequence). The CDR3 has 13 amino acids. The data originate from a study of cytomegalovirus exposure and HLA in healthy donors.

Sequencing was performed on PBMCs. The TCR sequence derives from a young woman in good health and CMV-seronegative. The chain employs TRBV19 and TRBJ1-1; no clear D. The CDR3 DNA is TGTGCCAGTAGTAGCCAGAGGTGGACTGAAGCTTTCTTT. Translation gives CASSSQRWTEAFF.